These 30 T cell receptor beta chains were sequenced from one sample in a study of blood T cells in healthy people across ages. A second PCR of 7 to 11 cycles used a sample-barcoded 5' primer and a J-beta primer mix. TCRdb called the 5' RACE reads again in MiXCR, with one record for every CDR3 protein. This sample yields fewer than 2,000,000 distinct CDR3 sequences, of which about two fifths are seen a single time; roughly 24% belongs to the top ten. The sample taken for sequencing was blood. All receptors derive from a human donor in good health.

CDR3 sequence reads: CASSLASRGQYF. Here the CDR3 DNA reads TGTGCCAGCAGCTTAGCCTCAAGAGGCCAGTACTTC. The gene calls are TRBV7-9 and TRBJ2-5, with D uncertain. The V gene's germline CDR1 is SEHNR and CDR2 FQNEAQ (reference sequence). CDR3 size: 12 residues. Deletions cut 0 bases from V and 10 bases from J, with 9 bases between.

The J gene is TRBJ1-5, the V gene TRBV7-2; TRBD1 matches at 7 bases. CDR3 length equals 17 residues. Germline V gives CDR1 SGHTA, CDR2 FQGNSA. With 2 bases clipped from V and 5 bases from J, the junction kept 12 bases outside the gene matches. The CDR3 loop reads CASSLRGGQGVDQPQHF. DNA for the CDR3: TGTGCCAGCAGCTTAAGGGGCGGGCAGGGGGTCGATCAGCCCCAGCATTTT.

In its sample, this clonotype was seen a few times. The rearrangement links TRBV6-1 to TRBJ1-1; D remains ambiguous. V lost 1 base to trimming and J lost 8 bases, with 14 bases between them. The CDR3 consists of 14 residues. Germline V CDR1 and CDR2: MNHNS, SASEGT. CDR3 DNA sequence: TGTGCCAGCAGTGAAGAGTGGGAGGTATGGGAAGCTTTCTTT. Translation gives CASSEEWEVWEAFF.

This clonotype was counted a few times. This chain uses TRBV7-9 with TRBJ2-5; no firm D call. Germline V CDR1 and CDR2: SEHNR, FQNEAQ (reference sequence). This CDR3 region has 14 residues. Trimming cost V 0 bases and J 5 bases, with 10 bases left between them. The CDR3 DNA reads as TGTGCCAGCAGCTTAGCAGGAATCGGGGAGACCCAGTACTTC. Its translation: CASSLAGIGETQYF.

The chain links TRBV29-1 to TRBJ1-1; D remains unclear. Deletions cut 4 bases from V and 3 bases from J, with 12 bases between. Germline V CDR1 and CDR2: SQVTM, ANQGSEA. This CDR3 region has 13 residues. The CDR3 DNA reads TGCAGCGTTGGGCTTAATAAGGACACTGAAGCTTTCTTT. This gives the protein CSVGLNKDTEAFF.

J is TRBJ2-3 and V is TRBV5-1, with 8 bases that match TRBD1. The CDR3 sequence is 15 residues long. Germline V CDR1 and CDR2: SGHRS, YFSETQ. The junction had 7 bases not matched to a gene; V was cut back by 4 bases and J by 3 bases. In DNA, the CDR3 is TGCGCCAGCAGCGATTTAACAGGGGGGACAGATACGCAGTATTTT. It yields the protein CASSDLTGGTDTQYF.

This clonotype was detected only a few times. The genes are TRBV28 and TRBJ1-2; D gene unclear. With 7 bases removed from V and 8 bases from J, the gap between germline ends came to 17 bases. The CDR3 sequence is 13 residues long. Germline CDR1 MDHEN, CDR2 SYDVKM. The CDR3 sequence is CASTRDRETGYTF. CDR3 nucleotides: TGTGCCAGCACCCGAGACCGAGAAACCGGCTACACCTTC.

This clonotype was counted between two and nine times. The rearrangement uses TRBV25-1 and TRBJ1-2; D is uncertain. V gave up 1 base and J gave up 4 bases, with 25 bases separating them. In germline, CDR1 is MGHDK, CDR2 SYGVNS. The CDR3 is 19 residues long. The DNA of the CDR3 is TGTGCCAGCAGTGAATTTTTCCATGACTCCAATCCAATCTTCTATGGCTACACCTTC. Its translation is CASSEFFHDSNPIFYGYTF.

The chain has TRBV2 and TRBJ2-1; 7 nucleotides agree with TRBD1. CDR1 and CDR2 from the germline V gene are SNHLY and FYNNEI. The CDR3 contains 14 residues. The ends lost 7 bases at V and 2 bases at J; junction bases unmatched: 5. The CDR3 sequence: CASTATGTYNEQFF. Written as DNA, the CDR3 is TGTGCCAGCACTGCGACAGGGACCTACAATGAGCAGTTCTTC.

This clonotype showed up just a few times. V and J are TRBV5-1 and TRBJ2-1; maybe TRBD1 (5 bases). This CDR3 spans 13 amino acids. The germline V gene has CDR1 SGHRS and CDR2 YFSETQ. Trimming pared 0 bases from V and 7 bases from J, leaving 8 bases between. The DNA for the CDR3 is TGCGCCAGCAGCTTGGAGGGGCGGAATGAGCAGTTCTTC. Its protein product is CASSLEGRNEQFF. Full variable domain (rest looked up from reference TRBV5-1 and TRBJ2-1): KAGVTQTPRYLIKTRGQQVTLSCSPISGHRSVSWYQQTPGQGLQFLFEYFSETQRNKGNFPGRFSGRQFSNSRSEMNVSTLELGDSALYLCASSLEGRNEQFFGPGTRLTVL.

This chain uses TRBV6-1 with TRBJ2-5; 9 bases agree with TRBD2. From germline, CDR1 is MNHNS and CDR2 SASEGT. This CDR3 has 17 residues. After removal of 1 base from V and 1 base from J, the junction contained 7 bases not matched to a gene. For the CDR3, the DNA is TGTGCCAGCAGTGAAGATTTAGGAGCGGGGGGCCAAGAGACCCAGTACTTC. It codes for CASSEDLGAGGQETQYF.

Comment on this clonotype: At one end the junction does not follow the germline gene, possibly because of a read error. This chain uses TRBV28 with TRBJ1-5; 11 positions match TRBD1. CDR1 is MDHEN and CDR2 is SYDVKM in the germline V gene. The CDR3 covers 15 residues. The CDR3 coding sequence is TGTGCCAGCAGCCCCGGGACAGGGGGTGTTCAGCCCCGGCATTTT. Translated, it gives CASSPGTGGVQPRHF.

This clonotype occurred many times. V gene TRBV5-1 combines with J gene TRBJ2-3, with D uncertain. The CDR3 contains 13 residues. CDR1 is SGHRS and CDR2 is YFSETQ in the germline V gene. Trimming pared 0 bases from V and 6 bases from J, leaving 8 bases between. In DNA form, the CDR3 reads TGCGCCAGCAGCTTGGACGTTGAGGATACGCAGTATTTT. It encodes CASSLDVEDTQYF.

This clonotype was seen more than once but under ten times. This may be a read error, as it is one base from a much larger clone. The chain uses TRBV29-1 and TRBJ1-2; a possible D gene is TRBD1 (5 bases). The ends were cut back, 6 bases at V and 7 bases at J, with 12 bases in the middle. CDR1 SQVTM and CDR2 ANQGSEA come from the germline V gene. The length of the CDR3 is 11 residues. In nucleotides, the CDR3 is TGCAGCGTGGGGGACCGCCGTGGCTACACCTTC. Protein product: CSVGDRRGYTF. Complete variable domain (other parts from reference TRBV29-1 and TRBJ1-2): SAVISQKPSRDICQRGTSLTIQCQVDSQVTMMFWYRQQPGQSLTLIATANQGSEATYESGFVIDKFPISRPNLTFSTLTVSNMSPEDSSIYLCSVGDRRGYTFGSGTRLTVV.

The genes are TRBV30 and TRBJ1-5, with TRBD1 matching over 7 bases. Germline trimming cut 1 base from V and 5 bases from J; bases unmatched to any gene: 5. The CDR3 consists of 14 residues. In germline, CDR1 is GTSNPN, CDR2 SVGIG (reference sequence). As DNA, the CDR3 is TGTGCCTGGAGTGCCGACAGGGATGATCAGCCCCAGCATTTT. Translation: CAWSADRDDQPQHF.

This clonotype came up a few times. The chain links TRBV15 to TRBJ1-2, with D maybe TRBD1 (5 bases). V shed 0 bases and J shed 6 bases, with 17 bases lying between them. This CDR3 comprises 16 residues. Germline CDR1 and CDR2: LNHNV and YYDKDF (reference sequence). The CDR3 nucleotides are TGTGCCACCAGCAGAGATCAACAGGAAAGATTGGATGGCTACACCTTC. As protein: CATSRDQQERLDGYTF.

This clonotype was recorded a few times. CDR3 sequence reads: CSVERGADSYGYTF. In DNA form, the CDR3 reads TGCAGCGTTGAGCGGGGAGCTGATAGCTATGGCTACACCTTC. The chain links TRBV29-1 to TRBJ1-2; D is uncertain. This CDR3 has 14 amino acids. Per the germline V gene, CDR1 is SQVTM and CDR2 is ANQGSEA. Trimming shortened V by 3 bases and J by 4 bases, and 15 bases separated the two germline ends.

The chain links TRBV7-2 to TRBJ2-3; the D is unclear. Germline loops: CDR1 SGHTA, CDR2 FQGNSA. Trimming stripped 0 bases from V and 0 bases from J, with 7 bases between. The CDR3 sequence is 15 residues long. The CDR3 region is CASSLAHTSTDTQYF. The CDR3 nucleotides read TGTGCCAGCAGCTTAGCGCACACCAGCACAGATACGCAGTATTTT.

The table lists this clonotype with a few counts. In DNA form, the CDR3 reads TGTGCCACCAGCAGAGATAACCCCGATTTGGGCGAGCAGTTCTTC. Amino acid sequence: CATSRDNPDLGEQFF. The chain combines TRBV15 with TRBJ2-1; D not resolved. The ends were cut back, 0 bases at V and 10 bases at J, with 16 bases in the middle. The germline V gene encodes CDR1 LNHNV and CDR2 YYDKDF (reference sequence). This CDR3 is built from 15 residues.

The chain has TRBV20-1 and TRBJ2-3; D gene uncertain. Germline V CDR1 and CDR2: DFQATT, SNEGSKA (reference sequence). The CDR3 extends over 13 amino acids. Between the trimmed V and J ends, which lost 6 bases and 2 bases, there was a span of 12 bases. The CDR3 coding sequence is TGCAGTGCCACCTTACAGCTCACAGATACGCAGTATTTT. Protein sequence: CSATLQLTDTQYF.

The chain joins TRBV7-9 to TRBJ1-2; no clear D. Germline CDR1 reads SEHNR; CDR2 reads FQNEAQ (reference sequence). V lost 1 base and J lost 0, with 18 bases in between. CDR3 length: 18 residues. The CDR3 loop is CASSLVLEGPFPNYGYTF. The CDR3 coding sequence is TGTGCCAGCAGCTTAGTTTTAGAGGGCCCTTTTCCTAACTATGGCTACACCTTC.

Concerning this clonotype itself: A much larger clone lies one base from this, so it may be a read error. This chain connects TRBV15 to TRBJ2-4; a weak D match, TRBD2 (5 bases). Germline V lookup: CDR1 LNHNV, CDR2 YYDKDF (reference sequence). This CDR3 has 13 residues. The ends were cut back, 4 bases at V and 13 bases at J, with 17 bases in the middle. The CDR3 loop is CATSKETGREQYF. In DNA form, the CDR3 reads TGTGCCACCAGCAAAGAAACGGGAAGGGAGCAGTACTTC.

This clonotype was found a few times. The chain is built from TRBV7-9 and TRBJ1-4; 9 bases map to TRBD1. V dropped 3 bases and J dropped 7; count of bases not matched to a gene: 3. Germline assignment: CDR1 SEHNR and CDR2 FQNEAQ (reference sequence). The CDR3 has 14 residues. CDR3 coding DNA: TGTGCCAGCAGCTTCCCGGACAGGGGTGAAAAACTGTTTTTT. Its translation is CASSFPDRGEKLFF.

This clonotype was counted only a few times. The chain has TRBV6-6 and TRBJ2-7, with a possible D match to TRBD2 (5 bases). The germline V gene encodes CDR1 MNHNY and CDR2 SVGAGI (reference sequence). V gave up 4 bases and J gave up 5 bases, with 12 bases separating them. The CDR3 sequence is 13 residues long. CDR3 sequence (DNA): TGTGCCAGCAGTTTATTCGGTAGCGACGAGCAGTACTTC. Its protein is CASSLFGSDEQYF.

This clonotype appeared a single time. The chain combines TRBV15 with TRBJ2-1; 7 bases line up with TRBD1. V was clipped by 1 base and J by 4 bases; unmatched bases: 1. The CDR3 is made up of 14 amino acids. Per germline, CDR1 LNHNV and CDR2 YYDKDF (reference sequence). CDR3 residues: CATSRADRYNEQFF. The CDR3 DNA reads as TGTGCCACCAGCAGAGCGGACAGGTACAATGAGCAGTTCTTC.

This chain joins TRBV2 and TRBJ1-5; the D is unclear. From germline, CDR1 is SNHLY and CDR2 FYNNEI. The CDR3 consists of 14 residues. CDR3 region: CAAADRQADQPQHF. The CDR3 nucleotides read TGTGCTGCAGCAGACCGCCAGGCCGATCAGCCCCAGCATTTT.

The gene calls are TRBV7-2 and TRBJ2-5; no clear D gene. The V and J ends lost 0 bases and 2 bases respectively, with 7 bases between them. In germline, CDR1 is SGHTA, CDR2 FQGNSA. This CDR3 region has 14 residues. CDR3 sequence (DNA): TGTGCCAGCAGCTTAGCTCAGCTTCAAGAGACCCAGTACTTC. Protein sequence: CASSLAQLQETQYF.

A note on this clonotype: The junction departs from the called germline gene at one end, perhaps through a read error. The chain carries TRBV9 and TRBJ2-4; TRBD1 or TRBD2 may be the D gene (5 bases each). Germline CDR1 is SGDLS and CDR2 is YYNGEE. This CDR3 has 19 residues. CDR3 protein: CVSSVAEDTTWGAKNIQYF. The CDR3 DNA sequence: TGTGTCAGCAGCGTAGCTGAGGACACCACCTGGGGGGCCAAAAACATTCAGTACTTC.

In its sample, this clonotype was seen once. Compared with germline, one end of the junction differs, possibly owing to a read error. The V and J genes are TRBV20-1 and TRBJ2-7; D unclear. The CDR3 contains 11 residues. Germline CDR1 and CDR2: DFQATT and SNEGSKA (reference sequence). The chain's CDR3 is CGAVTAYEQYF. The CDR3 DNA sequence: TGCGGTGCTGTAACAGCCTACGAGCAGTACTTC.

This clonotype was found a few times. This rearrangement joins TRBV7-9 to TRBJ2-3; D unresolved. In germline, CDR1 is SEHNR, CDR2 FQNEAQ (reference sequence). Trimming cost V 1 base and J 6 bases, with 8 bases left between them. The length of the CDR3 is 13 residues. The CDR3 loop is CASSLDVGDTQYF. CDR3 in DNA: TGTGCCAGCAGCTTAGACGTGGGGGATACGCAGTATTTT.